The next 10 T cell receptor beta chains were all read from a single sample in a study of control samples from healthy donors and cancer patients. This table comes from immunoSEQ multiplex PCR, and its TCRdb copy is limited to in-frame clones, with some not included. This sample has roughly 59,000 clones, with approximately 92% found just once. Sequencing was performed on PBMCs. These TCRs come from a man aged 40-50 years with colorectal cancer.

The CDR3 region is CSVVNRGNTEAFF. As DNA, the CDR3 is TGCAGCGTTGTGAACAGGGGGAACACTGAAGCTTTCTTT. The V and J genes are TRBV29-1 and TRBJ1-1; 7 bases are a match to TRBD1. Germline V gene data show CDR1 as SQVTM and CDR2 as ANQGSEA. The V gene end was trimmed by 4 bases and the J gene end by 1 base; junction bases not matched to a gene: 3. The length of the CDR3 is 13 residues.

V is TRBV29-1 and J is TRBJ1-2; the D gene is possibly TRBD1 (5 bases). Trimming cost V 3 bases and J 2 bases, with 10 bases left between them. This CDR3 is 13 amino acids long. Germline V lookup: CDR1 SQVTM, CDR2 ANQGSEA. The CDR3 DNA sequence: TGCAGCGTTGAGAACAGGCTAAACTATGGCTACACCTTC. As protein: CSVENRLNYGYTF. Full variable domain (remainder filled in from reference TRBV29-1 and TRBJ1-2): SAVISQKPSRDICQRGTSLTIQCQVDSQVTMMFWYRQQPGQSLTLIATANQGSEATYESGFVIDKFPISRPNLTFSTLTVSNMSPEDSSIYLCSVENRLNYGYTFGSGTRLTVV.

The chain carries TRBV11-3 and TRBJ2-5; 9 nucleotides line up with TRBD1. Looked up from germline, CDR1 is SGHNT and CDR2 is YENEEA. CDR3 length: 16 residues. V dropped 0 bases and J dropped 2; count of bases not matched to a gene: 4. The CDR3 DNA reads as TGTGCCAGCAGCTTAGACTCGACAGGGGGACAAGAGACCCAGTACTTC. It is translated as CASSLDSTGGQETQYF.

V usage is TRBV19 and J usage is TRBJ1-6, with a tentative D call TRBD1 (6 bases). The CDR3 consists of 13 residues. Germline V gene lookup returns CDR1 LNHDA and CDR2 SQIVND (reference sequence). Trimming cost V 3 bases and J 7 bases, with 7 bases left between them. The CDR3 region is CASSIQGNSPLHF. CDR3 bases: TGTGCCAGTAGTATCCAGGGGAATTCACCCCTCCACTTT.

This chain connects TRBV19 to TRBJ2-5; D may correspond to TRBD1 or TRBD2 (5 bases each). This CDR3 has 14 amino acids. Trimming left V 5 bases short and J 4 bases short, with 14 bases between. Germline CDR1 reads LNHDA; CDR2 reads SQIVND (reference sequence). The CDR3 loop is CASSLKGPGETQYF. CDR3 nucleotides: TGTGCCAGTAGTCTAAAGGGACCGGGAGAGACCCAGTACTTC.

The chain recombines TRBV5-1 with TRBJ1-6; TRBD1 agrees at 8 bases. Trimming cost V 4 bases and J 8 bases; bases outside gene matches: 8. The CDR3 sequence is 15 residues long. CDR1 is SGHRS, CDR2 YFSETQ, per germline. CDR3 amino acids: CASSPGGRRDSPLHF. The CDR3 nucleotides read TGCGCCAGCAGCCCAGGGGGCAGGAGGGATTCACCCCTCCACTTT. Full variable domain (outside the CDR3, taken from reference TRBV5-1 and TRBJ1-6): KAGVTQTPRYLIKTRGQQVTLSCSPISGHRSVSWYQQTPGQGLQFLFEYFSETQRNKGNFPGRFSGRQFSNSRSEMNVSTLELGDSALYLCASSPGGRRDSPLHFGNGTRLTVT.

This clone is a singleton in its sample. The CDR3 bases are TGCGCCAGCACCGAGGGGGTCTGGGGTGAGCAGTACTTC. This sequence encodes CASTEGVWGEQYF. The rearrangement uses TRBV10-2 and TRBJ2-7, with a possible D match to TRBD1 (6 bases). The CDR3 loop spans 13 amino acids. V dropped 7 bases and J dropped 7 bases, with 17 bases sitting between them. The germline gives CDR1 WSHSY, CDR2 SAAADI.

This chain joins TRBV30 and TRBJ2-6; 7 nucleotides align to TRBD1. The V gene end was trimmed by 2 bases and the J gene end by 0 bases; junction bases not matched to a gene: 10. This CDR3 region has 18 residues. Germline loops: CDR1 GTSNPN, CDR2 SVGIG (reference sequence). The CDR3 sequence: CAWSRGGDRYSGANVLTF. The CDR3 bases are TGTGCCTGGAGTAGGGGTGGGGACAGATACTCTGGGGCCAACGTCCTGACTTTC.

The V and J genes are TRBV27 and TRBJ2-7; TRBD1 matches 9 bases. The V segment lost 3 bases and the J segment 4 bases; nucleotides outside the gene matches: 4. CDR1 is MNHEY and CDR2 is SMNVEV in the germline V gene (reference sequence). The CDR3 has 14 amino acids. The CDR3 protein is CASSLDGTGYEQYF. Here the CDR3 DNA reads TGTGCCAGCAGTTTGGATGGGACAGGGTACGAGCAGTACTTC.

The chain links TRBV9 to TRBJ2-6; D is unclear. The germline gives CDR1 SGDLS, CDR2 YYNGEE. The CDR3 extends over 11 amino acids. Trimming removed 3 bases from V and 12 bases from J, with 7 bases in between. CDR3: CASSAPSVLTF. CDR3 nucleotides: TGTGCCAGCAGCGCCCCTTCCGTCCTGACTTTC.